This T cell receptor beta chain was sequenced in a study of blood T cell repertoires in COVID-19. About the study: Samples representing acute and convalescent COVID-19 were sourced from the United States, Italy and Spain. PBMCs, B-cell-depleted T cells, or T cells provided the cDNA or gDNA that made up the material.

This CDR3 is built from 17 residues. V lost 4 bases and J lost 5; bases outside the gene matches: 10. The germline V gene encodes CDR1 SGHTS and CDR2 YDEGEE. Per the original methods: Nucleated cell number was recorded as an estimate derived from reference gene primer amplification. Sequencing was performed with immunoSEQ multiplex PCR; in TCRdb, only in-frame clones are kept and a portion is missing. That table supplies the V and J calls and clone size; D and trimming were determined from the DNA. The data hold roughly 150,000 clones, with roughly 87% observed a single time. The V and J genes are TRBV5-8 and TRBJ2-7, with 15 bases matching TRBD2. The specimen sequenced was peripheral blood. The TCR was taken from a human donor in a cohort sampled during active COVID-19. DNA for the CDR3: TGTGCCAGCAGCCTCGGGACTAGCGGGGGGATTTGGGACGAGCAGTACTTC. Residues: CASSLGTSGGIWDEQYF.